This T cell receptor (beta chain) was obtained from a study of T cell repertoires in cytomegalovirus infection. The wider study: The public TCR beta signatures pointed to both CMV infection and matching HLA type.

Regarding this clonotype: The antigen is not known.

Whole-study findings and limits: Pooled public TCR beta family frequency picked out CMV carriers with the relevant HLA. It was HLA-C-restricted CMV-specific TCR beta clonotypes that dominated the response ex vivo.

TCRdb fed the reads into MiXCR, producing one record per CDR3 protein. The sample includes just under 300,000 distinct CDR3 sequences, about 9.2% of them seen just once. The length of the CDR3 is 15 residues. Trimming stripped 1 base from V and 4 bases from J, with 13 bases between. CDR1 is SGHTA and CDR2 is FQGNSA in the germline V gene. Sequenced: PBMCs. This receptor was obtained from a human donor in good health (CMV status not recorded). Some clones in this sample may be carry-over from other donors' samples. The chain uses TRBV7-2 and TRBJ1-2, with D unresolved. DNA of the CDR3: TGTGCCAGCAGCTTAGTCCGGGATTGGGGCTATGGCTACACCTTC. It codes for CASSLVRDWGYGYTF.